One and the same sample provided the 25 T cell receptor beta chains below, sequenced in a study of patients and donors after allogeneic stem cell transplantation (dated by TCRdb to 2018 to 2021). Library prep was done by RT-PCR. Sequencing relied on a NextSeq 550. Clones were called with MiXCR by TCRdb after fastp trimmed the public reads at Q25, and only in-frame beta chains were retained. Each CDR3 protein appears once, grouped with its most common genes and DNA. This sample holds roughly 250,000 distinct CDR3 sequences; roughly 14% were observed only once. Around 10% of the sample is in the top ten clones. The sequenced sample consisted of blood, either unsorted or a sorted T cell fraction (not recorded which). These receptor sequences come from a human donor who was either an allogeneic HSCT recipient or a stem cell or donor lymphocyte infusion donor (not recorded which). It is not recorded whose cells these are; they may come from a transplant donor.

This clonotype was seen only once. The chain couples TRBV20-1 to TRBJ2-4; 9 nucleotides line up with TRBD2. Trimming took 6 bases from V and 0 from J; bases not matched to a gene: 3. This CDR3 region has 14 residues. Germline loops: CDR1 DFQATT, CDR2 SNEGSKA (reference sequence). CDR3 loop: CSADSGGAKNIQYF. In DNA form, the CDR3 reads TGCAGTGCGGATAGCGGGGGAGCCAAAAACATTCAGTACTTC.

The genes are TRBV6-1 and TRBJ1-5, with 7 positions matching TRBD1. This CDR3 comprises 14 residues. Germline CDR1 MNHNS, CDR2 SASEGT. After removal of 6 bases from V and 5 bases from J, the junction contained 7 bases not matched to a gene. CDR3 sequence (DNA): TGTGCCAGCAGCCGACAGGGATCGGATCAGCCCCAGCATTTT. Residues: CASSRQGSDQPQHF.

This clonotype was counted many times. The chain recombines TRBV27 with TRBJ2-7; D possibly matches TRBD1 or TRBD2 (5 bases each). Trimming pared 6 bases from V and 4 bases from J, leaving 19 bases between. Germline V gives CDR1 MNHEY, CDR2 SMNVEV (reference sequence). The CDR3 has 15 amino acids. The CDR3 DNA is TGTGCCAGCAGCCCCGGCGGCAGGGAGAGATACGAGCAGTACTTC. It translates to CASSPGGRERYEQYF.

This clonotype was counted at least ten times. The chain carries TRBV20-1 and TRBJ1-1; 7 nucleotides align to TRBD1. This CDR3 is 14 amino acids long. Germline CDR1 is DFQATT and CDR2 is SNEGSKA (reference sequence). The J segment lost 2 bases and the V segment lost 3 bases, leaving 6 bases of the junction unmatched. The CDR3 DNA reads TGCAGTGCTAGTAGGGACAGCAAAAACACTGAAGCTTTCTTT. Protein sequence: CSASRDSKNTEAFF.

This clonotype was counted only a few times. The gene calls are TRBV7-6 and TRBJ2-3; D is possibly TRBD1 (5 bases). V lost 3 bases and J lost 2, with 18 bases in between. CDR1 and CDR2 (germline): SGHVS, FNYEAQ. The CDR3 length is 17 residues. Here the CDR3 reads CASSLLQAGHPTDTQYF. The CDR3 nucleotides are TGTGCCAGCAGCTTGCTTCAGGCAGGGCACCCCACAGATACGCAGTATTTT.

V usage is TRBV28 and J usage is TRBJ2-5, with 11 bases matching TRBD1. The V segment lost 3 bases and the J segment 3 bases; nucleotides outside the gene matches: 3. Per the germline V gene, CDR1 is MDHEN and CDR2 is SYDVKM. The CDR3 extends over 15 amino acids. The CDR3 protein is CASSFRDRGKETQYF. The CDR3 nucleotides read TGTGCCAGCAGTTTTAGGGACAGGGGGAAAGAGACCCAGTACTTC.

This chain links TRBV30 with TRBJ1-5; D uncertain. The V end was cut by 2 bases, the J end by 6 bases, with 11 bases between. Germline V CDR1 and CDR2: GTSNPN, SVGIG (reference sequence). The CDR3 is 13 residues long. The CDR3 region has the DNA TGTGCCTGGAGTCAAAAGGGCAGTCAGCCCCAGCATTTT. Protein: CAWSQKGSQPQHF.

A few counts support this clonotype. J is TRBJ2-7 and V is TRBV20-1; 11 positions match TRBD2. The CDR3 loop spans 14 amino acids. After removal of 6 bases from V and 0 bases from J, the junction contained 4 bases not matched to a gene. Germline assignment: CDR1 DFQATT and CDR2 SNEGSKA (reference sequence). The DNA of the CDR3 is TGCAGTGCCCTTAGCGGGGGGGTCTCCTACGAGCAGTACTTC. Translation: CSALSGGVSYEQYF.

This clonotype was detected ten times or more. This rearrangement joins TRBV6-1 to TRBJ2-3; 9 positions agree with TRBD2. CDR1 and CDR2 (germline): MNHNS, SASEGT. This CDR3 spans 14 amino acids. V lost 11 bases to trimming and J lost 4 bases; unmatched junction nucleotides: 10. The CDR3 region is CAHQREEWSDTQYF. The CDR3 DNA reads TGTGCCCATCAGCGGGAGGAATGGTCAGATACGCAGTATTTT.

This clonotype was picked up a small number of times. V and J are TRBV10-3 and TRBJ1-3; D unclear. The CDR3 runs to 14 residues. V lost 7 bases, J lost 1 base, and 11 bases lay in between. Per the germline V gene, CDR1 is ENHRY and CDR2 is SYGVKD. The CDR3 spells CAITPLGSGNTIYF. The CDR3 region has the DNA TGTGCCATCACCCCCCTGGGTTCTGGAAACACCATATATTTT.

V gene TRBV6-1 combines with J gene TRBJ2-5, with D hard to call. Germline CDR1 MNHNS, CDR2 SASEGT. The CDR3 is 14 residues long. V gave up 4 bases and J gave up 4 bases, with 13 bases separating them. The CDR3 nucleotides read TGTGCCAGCAGTGGTTCGTGGTCGGGAGAGACCCAGTACTTC. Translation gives CASSGSWSGETQYF.

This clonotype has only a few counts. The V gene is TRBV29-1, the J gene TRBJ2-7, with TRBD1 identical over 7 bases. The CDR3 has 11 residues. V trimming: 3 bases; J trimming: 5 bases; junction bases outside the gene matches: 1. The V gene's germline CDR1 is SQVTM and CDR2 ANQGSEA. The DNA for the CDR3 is TGCAGCGTTGATACAGGGGACGAGCAGTACTTC. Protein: CSVDTGDEQYF.

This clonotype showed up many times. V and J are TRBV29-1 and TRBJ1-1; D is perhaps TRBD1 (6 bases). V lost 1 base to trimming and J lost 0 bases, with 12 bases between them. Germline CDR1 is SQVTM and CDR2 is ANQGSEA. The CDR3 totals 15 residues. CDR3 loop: CSVEGGRGMNTEAFF. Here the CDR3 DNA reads TGCAGCGTTGAAGGGGGGCGGGGAATGAACACTGAAGCTTTCTTT.

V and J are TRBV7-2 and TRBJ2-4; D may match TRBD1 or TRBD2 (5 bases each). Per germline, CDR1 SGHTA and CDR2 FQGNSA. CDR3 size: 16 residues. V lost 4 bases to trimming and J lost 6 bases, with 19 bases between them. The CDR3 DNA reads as TGTGCCAGCAGCTCACTACCGGGACGCACGACAAACATTCAGTACTTC. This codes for CASSSLPGRTTNIQYF.

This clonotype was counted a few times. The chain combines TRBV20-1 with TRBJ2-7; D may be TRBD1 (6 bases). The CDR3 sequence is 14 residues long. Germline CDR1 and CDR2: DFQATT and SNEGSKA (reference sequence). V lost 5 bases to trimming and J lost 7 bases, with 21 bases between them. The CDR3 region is CSAPGRQGYGEQYF. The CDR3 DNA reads TGCAGTGCTCCCGGCAGGCAGGGGTACGGGGAGCAGTACTTC.

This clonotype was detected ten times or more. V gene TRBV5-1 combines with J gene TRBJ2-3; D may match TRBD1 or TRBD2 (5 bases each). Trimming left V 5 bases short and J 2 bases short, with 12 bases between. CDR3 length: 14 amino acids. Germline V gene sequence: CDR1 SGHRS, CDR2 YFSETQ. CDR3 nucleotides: TGCGCCAGCAGTCGGGACCGGTACACAGATACGCAGTATTTT. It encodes CASSRDRYTDTQYF. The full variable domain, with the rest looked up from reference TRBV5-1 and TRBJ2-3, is KAGVTQTPRYLIKTRGQQVTLSCSPISGHRSVSWYQQTPGQGLQFLFEYFSETQRNKGNFPGRFSGRQFSNSRSEMNVSTLELGDSALYLCASSRDRYTDTQYFGPGTRLTVL.

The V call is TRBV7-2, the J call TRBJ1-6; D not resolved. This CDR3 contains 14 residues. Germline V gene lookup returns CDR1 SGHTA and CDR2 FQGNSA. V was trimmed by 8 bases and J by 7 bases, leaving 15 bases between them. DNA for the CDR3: TGTGCCAGCGGCTACCTTGGGCAAAATTCACCCCTCCACTTT. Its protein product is CASGYLGQNSPLHF.

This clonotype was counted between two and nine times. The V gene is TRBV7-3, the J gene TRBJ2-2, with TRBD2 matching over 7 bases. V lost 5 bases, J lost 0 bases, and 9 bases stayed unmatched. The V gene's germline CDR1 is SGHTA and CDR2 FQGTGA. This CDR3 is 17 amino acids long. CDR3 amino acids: CASSPSAGTTNTGELFF. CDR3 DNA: TGTGCCAGCAGCCCATCGGCGGGGACTACGAACACCGGGGAGCTGTTTTTT. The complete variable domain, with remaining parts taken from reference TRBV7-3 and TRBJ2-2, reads GAGVSQTPSNKVTEKGKYVELRCDPISGHTALYWYRQSLGQGPEFLIYFQGTGAADDSGLPNDRFFAVRPEGSVSTLKIQRTERGDSAVYLCASSPSAGTTNTGELFFGEGSRLTVL.

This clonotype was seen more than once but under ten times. The CDR3 loop reads CASSPDGRGFTDTQYF. The CDR3 nucleotides are TGTGCCAGCAGCCCAGACGGGCGGGGATTCACAGATACGCAGTATTTT. This chain connects TRBV7-2 to TRBJ2-3, with D perhaps matching TRBD2 (6 bases). The V end lost 5 bases, the J end lost 2 bases, and 17 bases lay between the germline ends. CDR1 and CDR2 from the germline V gene are SGHTA and FQGNSA. The CDR3 is 16 amino acids.

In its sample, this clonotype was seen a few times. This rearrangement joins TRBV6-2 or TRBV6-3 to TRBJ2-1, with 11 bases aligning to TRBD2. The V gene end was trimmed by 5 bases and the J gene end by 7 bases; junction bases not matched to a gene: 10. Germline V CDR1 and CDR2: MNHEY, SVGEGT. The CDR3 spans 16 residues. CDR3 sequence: CASSHGLAGGPNEQFF. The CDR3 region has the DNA TGTGCCAGCAGTCACGGGTTAGCGGGGGGGCCGAATGAGCAGTTCTTC.

CDR3 in amino acids: CASSLARGQGIRTDTQYF. The CDR3 DNA reads as TGTGCCAGCAGCTTAGCCCGGGGACAGGGGATTAGGACAGATACGCAGTATTTT. The rearrangement uses TRBV7-2 and TRBJ2-3; 10 bases agree with TRBD1. Germline V lookup: CDR1 SGHTA, CDR2 FQGNSA. The V gene end was trimmed by 0 bases and the J gene end by 3 bases; junction bases not matched to a gene: 9. The CDR3 has 18 amino acids.

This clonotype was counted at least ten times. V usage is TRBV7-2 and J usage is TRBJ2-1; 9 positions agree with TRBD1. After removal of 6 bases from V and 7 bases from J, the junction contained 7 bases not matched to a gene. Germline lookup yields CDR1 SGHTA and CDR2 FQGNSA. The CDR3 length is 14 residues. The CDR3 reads CASSSGQGWNEQFF. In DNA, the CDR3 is TGTGCCAGCAGTTCGGGACAGGGCTGGAATGAGCAGTTCTTC.

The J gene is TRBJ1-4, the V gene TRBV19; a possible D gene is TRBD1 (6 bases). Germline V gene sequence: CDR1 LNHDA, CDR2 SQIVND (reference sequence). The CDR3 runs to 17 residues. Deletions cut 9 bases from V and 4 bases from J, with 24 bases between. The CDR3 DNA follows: TGTGCCAGCCAGGGACACCGAAGGGCTTCCTTTAATGAAAAACTGTTTTTT. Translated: CASQGHRRASFNEKLFF.

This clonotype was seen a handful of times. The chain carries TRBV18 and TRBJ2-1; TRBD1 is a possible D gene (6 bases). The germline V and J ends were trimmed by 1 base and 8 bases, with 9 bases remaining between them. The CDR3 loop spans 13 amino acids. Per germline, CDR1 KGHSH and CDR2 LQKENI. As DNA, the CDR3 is TGTGCCAGCTCACCACAGGGGGTCGATGAGCAGTTCTTC. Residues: CASSPQGVDEQFF.

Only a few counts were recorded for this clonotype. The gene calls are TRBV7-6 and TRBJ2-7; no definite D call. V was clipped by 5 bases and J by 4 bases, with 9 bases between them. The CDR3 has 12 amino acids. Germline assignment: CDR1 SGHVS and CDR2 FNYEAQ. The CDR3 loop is CASSDDIYEQYF. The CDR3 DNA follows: TGTGCCAGCAGCGACGACATATACGAGCAGTACTTC.